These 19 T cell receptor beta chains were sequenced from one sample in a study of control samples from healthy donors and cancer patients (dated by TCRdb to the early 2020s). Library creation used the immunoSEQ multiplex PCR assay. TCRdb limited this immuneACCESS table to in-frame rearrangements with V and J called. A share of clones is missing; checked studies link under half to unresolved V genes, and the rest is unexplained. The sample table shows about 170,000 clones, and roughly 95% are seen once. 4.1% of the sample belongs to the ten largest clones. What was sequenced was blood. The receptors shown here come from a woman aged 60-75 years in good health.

Here the CDR3 DNA reads TGTGCCAGCAGGGGGCTTTGGAGCCAAGCCCAGCATTTT. Encoded protein: CASRGLWSQAQHF. The chain carries TRBV7-2 and TRBJ1-5; a weak D match, TRBD1 (5 bases). Trimming left V 6 bases short and J 11 bases short, with 17 bases between. The CDR3 consists of 13 residues. In germline, CDR1 is SGHTA, CDR2 FQGNSA. The full variable domain, with the rest looked up from reference TRBV7-2 and TRBJ1-5, is GAGVSQSPSNKVTEKGKDVELRCDPISGHTALYWYRQSLGQGLEFLIYFQGNSAPDKSGLPSDRFSAERTGGSVSTLTIQRTQQEDSAVYLCASRGLWSQAQHFGDGTRLSIL.

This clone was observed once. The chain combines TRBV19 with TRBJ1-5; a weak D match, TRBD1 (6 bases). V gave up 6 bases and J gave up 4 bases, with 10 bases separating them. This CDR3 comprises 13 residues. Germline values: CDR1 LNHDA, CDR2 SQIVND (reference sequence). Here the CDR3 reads CASSTGWNQPQHF. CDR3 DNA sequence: TGTGCCAGTAGCACAGGGTGGAATCAGCCCCAGCATTTT.

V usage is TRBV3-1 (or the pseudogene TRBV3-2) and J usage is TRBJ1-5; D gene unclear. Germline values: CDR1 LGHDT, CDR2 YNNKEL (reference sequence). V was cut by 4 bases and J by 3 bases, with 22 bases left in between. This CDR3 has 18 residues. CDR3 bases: TGTGCCAGCAGCCCGAGAGGCTTAGGTGTAGGGTCCAATCAGCCCCAGCATTTT. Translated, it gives CASSPRGLGVGSNQPQHF.

The CDR3: CASSYRDRQETQYF. The CDR3 DNA sequence: TGCGCCAGCAGCTACCGGGACAGACAAGAGACCCAGTACTTC. The genes are TRBV5-1 and TRBJ2-5; TRBD1 agrees at 7 bases. The V segment lost 3 bases and the J segment 2 bases; nucleotides outside the gene matches: 4. Germline assignment: CDR1 SGHRS and CDR2 YFSETQ. This CDR3 region has 14 residues.

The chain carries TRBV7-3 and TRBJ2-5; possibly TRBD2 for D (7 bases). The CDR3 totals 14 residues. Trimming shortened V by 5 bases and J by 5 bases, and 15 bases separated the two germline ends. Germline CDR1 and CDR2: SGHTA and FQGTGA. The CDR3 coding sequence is TGTGCCAGCAGCCCAACGGGGGGCGGGGAGACCCAGTACTTC. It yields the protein CASSPTGGGETQYF.

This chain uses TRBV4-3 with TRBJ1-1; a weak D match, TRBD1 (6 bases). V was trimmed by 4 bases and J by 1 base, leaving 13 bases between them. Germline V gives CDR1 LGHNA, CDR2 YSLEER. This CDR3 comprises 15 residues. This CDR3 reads CASSRTGHSNTEAFF. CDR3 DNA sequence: TGCGCCAGCAGCCGCACGGGACACTCGAACACTGAAGCTTTCTTT.

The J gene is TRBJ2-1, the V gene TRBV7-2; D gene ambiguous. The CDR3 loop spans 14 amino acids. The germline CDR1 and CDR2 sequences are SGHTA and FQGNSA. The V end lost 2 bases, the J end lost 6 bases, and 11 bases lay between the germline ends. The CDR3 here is CASSLLTQSNEQFF. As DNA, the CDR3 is TGTGCCAGCAGCTTATTGACCCAATCCAATGAGCAGTTCTTC.

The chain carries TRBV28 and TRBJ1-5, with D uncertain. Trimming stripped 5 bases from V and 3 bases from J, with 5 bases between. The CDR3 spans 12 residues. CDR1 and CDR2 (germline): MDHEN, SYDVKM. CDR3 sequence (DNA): TGTGCCAGCAGTCTATTCAATCAGCCCCAGCATTTT. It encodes CASSLFNQPQHF.

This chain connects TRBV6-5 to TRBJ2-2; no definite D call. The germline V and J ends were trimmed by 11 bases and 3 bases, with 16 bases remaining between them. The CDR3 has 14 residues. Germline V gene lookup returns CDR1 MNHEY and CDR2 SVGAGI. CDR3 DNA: TGTGCCTCTAAAACCACTTTCGACACCGGGGAGCTGTTTTTT. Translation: CASKTTFDTGELFF.

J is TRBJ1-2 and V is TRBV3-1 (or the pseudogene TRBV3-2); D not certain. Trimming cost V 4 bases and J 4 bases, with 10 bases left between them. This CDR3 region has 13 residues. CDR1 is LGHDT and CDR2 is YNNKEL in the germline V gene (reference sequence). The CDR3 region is CASSRVYAYGYTF. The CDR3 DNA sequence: TGTGCCAGCAGCCGAGTATACGCCTATGGCTACACCTTC.

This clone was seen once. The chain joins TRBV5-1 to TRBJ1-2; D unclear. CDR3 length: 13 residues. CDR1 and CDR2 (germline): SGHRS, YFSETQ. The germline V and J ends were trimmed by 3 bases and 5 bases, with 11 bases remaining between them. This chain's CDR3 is CASSSRGGYGYTF. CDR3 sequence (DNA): TGCGCCAGCAGCTCCAGAGGCGGGTATGGCTACACCTTC.

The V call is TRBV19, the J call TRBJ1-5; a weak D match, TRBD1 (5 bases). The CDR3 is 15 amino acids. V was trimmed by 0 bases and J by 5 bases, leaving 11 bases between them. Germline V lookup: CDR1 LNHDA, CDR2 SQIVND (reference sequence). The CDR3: CASSIDQGRDQPQHF. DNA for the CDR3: TGTGCCAGTAGTATAGATCAGGGACGTGATCAGCCCCAGCATTTT.

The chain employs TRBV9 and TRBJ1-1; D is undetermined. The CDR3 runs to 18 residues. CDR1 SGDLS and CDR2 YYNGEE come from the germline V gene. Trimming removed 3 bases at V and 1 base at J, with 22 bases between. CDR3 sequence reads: CASSAEGEISPGNTEAFF. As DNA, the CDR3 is TGTGCCAGCAGCGCTGAGGGAGAAATCAGTCCAGGGAACACTGAAGCTTTCTTT.

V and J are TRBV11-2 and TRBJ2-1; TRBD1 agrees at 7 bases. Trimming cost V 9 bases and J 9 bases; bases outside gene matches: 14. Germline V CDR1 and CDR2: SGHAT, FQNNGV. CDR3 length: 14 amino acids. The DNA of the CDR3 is TGTGCCAGTTTACTGACAGGGCCCGAGACTGAGCAGTTCTTC. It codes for CASLLTGPETEQFF.

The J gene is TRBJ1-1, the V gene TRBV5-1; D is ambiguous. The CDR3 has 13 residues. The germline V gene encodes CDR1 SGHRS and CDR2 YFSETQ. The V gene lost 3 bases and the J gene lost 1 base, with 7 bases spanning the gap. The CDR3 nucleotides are TGCGCCAGCAGCTCCAATCCGAACACTGAAGCTTTCTTT. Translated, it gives CASSSNPNTEAFF.

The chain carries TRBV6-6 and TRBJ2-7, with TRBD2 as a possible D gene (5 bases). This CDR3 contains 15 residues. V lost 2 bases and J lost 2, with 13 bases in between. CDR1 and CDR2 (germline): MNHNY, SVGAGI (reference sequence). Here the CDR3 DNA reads TGTGCCAGCAGTTACCCGACTACAGCGGCCTACGAGCAGTACTTC. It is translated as CASSYPTTAAYEQYF.

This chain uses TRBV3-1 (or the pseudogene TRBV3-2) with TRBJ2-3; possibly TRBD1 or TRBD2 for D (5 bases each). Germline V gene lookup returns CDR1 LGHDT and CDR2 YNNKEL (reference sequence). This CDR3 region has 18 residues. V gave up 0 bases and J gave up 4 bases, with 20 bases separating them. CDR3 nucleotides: TGTGCCAGCAGCCAAGAGAGGGTTGCTACAGGAACCTCAGATACGCAGTATTTT. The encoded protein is CASSQERVATGTSDTQYF.

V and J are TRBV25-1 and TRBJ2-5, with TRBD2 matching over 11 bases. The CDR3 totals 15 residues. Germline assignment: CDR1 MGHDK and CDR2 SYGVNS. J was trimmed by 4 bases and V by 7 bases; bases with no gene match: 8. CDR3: CASTSSLAGVETQYF. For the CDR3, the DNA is TGTGCCAGCACCTCCTCACTAGCGGGGGTAGAGACCCAGTACTTC.

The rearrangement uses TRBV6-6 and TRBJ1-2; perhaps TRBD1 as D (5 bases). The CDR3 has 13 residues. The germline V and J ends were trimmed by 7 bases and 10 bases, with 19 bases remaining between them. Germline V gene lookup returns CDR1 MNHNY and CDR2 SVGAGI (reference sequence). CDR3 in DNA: TGTGCCAGCACCCACCGGGACGGACGTGACTACACCTTC. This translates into CASTHRDGRDYTF.